These T cell receptor beta chains were read from a single sample in a study of immune evolution from preneoplasia to lung adenocarcinoma. Method: immunoSEQ multiplex PCR; TCRdb's copy keeps in-frame clones and lacks some. The sample has roughly 21,000 clones, approximately 75% seen once. The sequencing sample was made of FFPE invasive lung adenocarcinoma tissue. The receptors come from a person in their sixties with lung adenocarcinoma. Both conserved end residues are part of each CDR3. A D gene is named only where the DNA matches it firmly. Size is omitted from some rows. Given values are once, few, many or a class for expanded clones.

clone size: -; J gene: TRBJ2-2; D gene: TRBD2; V gene: TRBV28; CDR3 DNA: TGTGCCAGCACGAGCGGGAGGGCCGGTGGGGAGCTGTTTTTT; CDR3 protein: CASTSGRAGGELFF
clone size: once; J gene: TRBJ2-3; D gene: -; V gene: TRBV28; CDR3 DNA: TGTGCCAGCAGTGTAAAGACCACAGATACGCAGTATTTT; CDR3 protein: CASSVKTTDTQYF
clone size: few; J gene: TRBJ2-7; D gene: TRBD1; V gene: TRBV19; CDR3 DNA: TGTGCCAGTAGTCGGGACAGGGGGACCTACGAGCAGTACTTC; CDR3 protein: CASSRDRGTYEQYF
clone size: -; J gene: TRBJ1-1; D gene: -; V gene: TRBV4-1; CDR3 DNA: TGCGCCAGCAGCCAAGCTCCTTTAAACACTGAAGCTTTCTTT; CDR3 protein: CASSQAPLNTEAFF
clone size: -; J gene: TRBJ2-6; D gene: -; V gene: TRBV15; CDR3 DNA: TGTGCCACCAGCACCAGGGTTGATGGGGCCAACGTCCTGACTTTC; CDR3 protein: CATSTRVDGANVLTF
clone size: medium-sized; J gene: TRBJ2-3; D gene: -; V gene: TRBV9; CDR3 DNA: TGTGCCAGCAGCGTGTCGGCGGAGGGCACAGATACGCAGTATTTT; CDR3 protein: CASSVSAEGTDTQYF
clone size: -; J gene: TRBJ2-3; D gene: TRBD1; V gene: TRBV11-2; CDR3 DNA: TGTGCCAGCGGACAGGCAAGCACAGATACGCAGTATTTT; CDR3 protein: CASGQASTDTQYF
clone size: -; J gene: TRBJ2-5; D gene: TRBD2; V gene: TRBV27; CDR3 DNA: TGTGCCAGCAGTTTTAGCGGGACGGAGACCCAGTACTTC; CDR3 protein: CASSFSGTETQYF
clone size: -; J gene: TRBJ1-1; D gene: -; V gene: TRBV7-2; CDR3 DNA: TGTGCCAGCAGCTTATTGCGTCTCGCTGAAGCTTTCTTT; CDR3 protein: CASSLLRLAEAFF
clone size: -; J gene: TRBJ2-7; D gene: TRBD1; V gene: TRBV5-4; CDR3 DNA: TGTGCCAGCAGCTCCTATCTACAGGGGGCGAGCGAGCAGTACTTC; CDR3 protein: CASSSYLQGASEQYF
clone size: -; J gene: TRBJ2-2; D gene: TRBD2; V gene: TRBV28; CDR3 DNA: TGTGCCAGCCGAGGGACTAGCGGGAGGATTTTCACCGGGGAGCTGTTTTTT; CDR3 protein: CASRGTSGRIFTGELFF
clone size: -; J gene: TRBJ2-1; D gene: TRBD1; V gene: TRBV6-1; CDR3 DNA: TGTGCCAGTTCCAAGGAGACAGGGGTCAATGAGCAGTTCTTC; CDR3 protein: CASSKETGVNEQFF
clone size: few; J gene: TRBJ2-7; D gene: -; V gene: TRBV14; CDR3 DNA: TGTGCCAGCAGCTACCTTACCGTCTACGAGCAGTACTTC; CDR3 protein: CASSYLTVYEQYF
clone size: -; J gene: TRBJ1-5; D gene: -; V gene: TRBV28; CDR3 DNA: TGTGCCAGCAGTTTATTGGGCAGGGGTAGGGATCAGCCCCAGCATTTT; CDR3 protein: CASSLLGRGRDQPQHF
clone size: once; J gene: TRBJ2-2; D gene: -; V gene: TRBV18; CDR3 DNA: TGTGCCAGCTCACCGGGGACCGACACCGGGGAGCTGTTTTTT; CDR3 protein: CASSPGTDTGELFF
clone size: -; J gene: TRBJ2-7; D gene: TRBD2; V gene: TRBV6-1; CDR3 DNA: TGTGCCACCGGGACTAGCGGGGTCAGCTCCTACGAGCAGTACTTC; CDR3 protein: CATGTSGVSSYEQYF
clone size: -; J gene: TRBJ2-7; D gene: TRBD2; V gene: TRBV7-8; CDR3 DNA: TGTGCCAGCAGAGAGGCTAGCGGGAGCTACGAGCAGTACTTC; CDR3 protein: CASREASGSYEQYF
clone size: -; J gene: TRBJ2-2; D gene: -; V gene: TRBV9; CDR3 DNA: TGTGCCAGCAGCGTATCTGTAGGGTTTGGGAGTGGGGAGCTGTTTTTT; CDR3 protein: CASSVSVGFGSGELFF
clone size: -; J gene: TRBJ2-7; D gene: -; V gene: TRBV5-4; CDR3 DNA: TGTGCCAGCAGCTTTTTCCACGAGCAGTACTTC; CDR3 protein: CASSFFHEQYF
clone size: few; J gene: TRBJ2-1; D gene: -; V gene: TRBV10-3; CDR3 DNA: TGTGCCATCAGTGAGTCGATGGGCGGGGCGGGCAATGAGCAGTTCTTC; CDR3 protein: CAISESMGGAGNEQFF
clone size: once; J gene: TRBJ2-7; D gene: TRBD1; V gene: TRBV10-2; CDR3 DNA: TGCGCCAGCAGTGAGGGAACAGGGGGACGCTCCTACGAGCAGTACTTC; CDR3 protein: CASSEGTGGRSYEQYF